The present T cell receptor beta chain was sequenced within a study of T-cell memory formation after mild COVID-19. Turning to the study itself: Most TCR clusters belonged to a single donor.

Constant-segment primers and 5'RACE yielded cDNA libraries for TCR alpha and TCR beta, each carrying sample barcodes and UMIs. Each CDR3 protein is one row after TCRdb ran MiXCR on the 5' RACE reads. Of hundreds of thousands of distinct CDR3 sequences in the sample, around a sixth were seen once. To note about this clonotype: What it recognizes is unknown.

General study results and limits: A second wave expanding day 15 to 37 was CD4+-biased; contracting clones were balanced.

CDR1 is DFQATT and CDR2 is SNEGSKA in the germline V gene (reference sequence). V was cut by 2 bases and J by 1 base, with 8 bases left in between. The CDR3 has 13 residues. The rearrangement links TRBV20-1 to TRBJ1-1, with a possible D match to TRBD1 (5 bases). The sample was PBMCs or a T cell subset sorted from them (not recorded which). This clonotype was obtained from an adult woman who had mild COVID-19 (a few samples of this study predate the infection). Cell type and time point are not known. This chain's CDR3 is CSARKGPNTEAFF. In DNA, the CDR3 is TGCAGTGCTAGAAAGGGACCGAACACTGAAGCTTTCTTT.